Presented here are 16 T cell receptor beta chains from one specimen sequenced in a study of blood T cells in healthy people across ages. Primed by a sample-barcoded 5' primer and a J-beta primer mix, a second PCR proceeded for 7 to 11 cycles. TCRdb processed the 5' RACE reads anew with MiXCR; each CDR3 protein has one entry. Of around 780,000 distinct CDR3 sequences listed, around a quarter were seen once; the top ten hold over 2.5%. Separately, the same data were catalogued under a study of T cells of mothers and their children.

Sequencing used blood. These receptors came from a boy aged 10-17 years in good health.

This clonotype was detected only a few times. The rearrangement uses TRBV18 and TRBJ2-1; TRBD1 agrees at 8 bases. The CDR3 length is 17 residues. Trimming took 3 bases from V and 5 from J; bases not matched to a gene: 12. Germline loops: CDR1 KGHSH, CDR2 LQKENI. CDR3 in amino acids: CASSPPSGAGGHNEQFF. DNA of the CDR3: TGTGCCAGCTCACCGCCGTCTGGGGCAGGGGGCCACAATGAGCAGTTCTTC.

This clonotype has at least ten counts. This chain joins TRBV28 and TRBJ1-2, with D perhaps TRBD1 (5 bases). V gave up 1 base and J gave up 8 bases, with 8 bases separating them. This CDR3 has 12 residues. Germline CDR1 reads MDHEN; CDR2 reads SYDVKM. The CDR3 coding sequence is TGTGCCAGCAGTTTATCTGGGGGAGGCTACACCTTC. Translation gives CASSLSGGGYTF.

The rearrangement joins TRBV29-1 to TRBJ1-1, with TRBD1 as a possible D gene (5 bases). The CDR3 has 13 amino acids. Germline V gives CDR1 SQVTM, CDR2 ANQGSEA. Trimming took 7 bases from V and 1 from J, leaving 13 bases between them. Here the CDR3 reads CSDGGNGNTEAFF. The DNA for the CDR3 is TGCAGCGATGGGGGTAACGGGAACACTGAAGCTTTCTTT.

The V and J genes are TRBV27 and TRBJ2-5, with a weak D call TRBD2 (5 bases). Germline-derived CDR1 and CDR2 are MNHEY and SMNVEV (reference sequence). CDR3 length equals 13 residues. V dropped 4 bases and J dropped 6 bases, with 12 bases sitting between them. This chain's CDR3 is CASSWDRRKTQYF. The DNA for the CDR3 is TGTGCCAGCAGTTGGGATCGGAGGAAGACCCAGTACTTC.

The chain joins TRBV12-3 or TRBV12-4 to TRBJ1-3; D remains ambiguous. This CDR3 contains 21 residues. V dropped 4 bases and J dropped 0 bases, with 28 bases sitting between them. DNA of the CDR3: TGTGCCAGCAGTTCTAGACCAGCAATTAGAAGGTCCCGGGGCTCTGGAAACACCATATATTTT. Encoded protein: CASSSRPAIRRSRGSGNTIYF.

This rearrangement joins TRBV7-3 to TRBJ1-2; D ambiguous. CDR1 is SGHTA, CDR2 FQGTGA, per germline. The germline V and J ends were trimmed by 4 bases and 6 bases, with 18 bases remaining between them. This CDR3 contains 15 residues. The CDR3 DNA follows: TGTGCCAGCAGCTCGCTTACTAACTCCTACCATGGCTACACCTTC. Translating it yields CASSSLTNSYHGYTF.

This rearrangement joins TRBV12-3 or TRBV12-4 to TRBJ1-1; a possible D gene is TRBD1 (6 bases). The germline V and J ends were trimmed by 2 bases and 1 base, with 11 bases remaining between them. This CDR3 is built from 15 residues. DNA of the CDR3: TGTGCCAGCAGTTTAAAACGGGGACAGAACACTGAAGCTTTCTTT. It is translated as CASSLKRGQNTEAFF.

This clonotype appeared once. The chain couples TRBV27 to TRBJ2-6, with 7 bases lining up with TRBD1. V dropped 5 bases and J dropped 2; count of bases not matched to a gene: 9. The CDR3 length is 17 residues. The germline V gene has CDR1 MNHEY and CDR2 SMNVEV (reference sequence). The chain's CDR3 is CASSTEDRSTGANVLTF. CDR3 bases: TGTGCCAGCAGTACCGAGGACAGGAGCACTGGGGCCAACGTCCTGACTTTC.

At least ten counts were recorded for this clonotype. One end of the junction varies from germline; a read error may be responsible. The chain combines TRBV5-1 with TRBJ2-5; D perhaps matches TRBD2 (5 bases). Germline loops: CDR1 SGHRS, CDR2 YFSETQ. This CDR3 is 12 amino acids long. The CDR3 region has the DNA TGTGCCAGCAGCCCGGGACAAGAGACCCAGTACTTC. Its translation: CASSPGQETQYF.

The J gene is TRBJ1-4, the V gene TRBV7-2, with 9 bases identical to TRBD1. CDR3 length: 15 amino acids. Germline CDR1 is SGHTA and CDR2 is FQGNSA. Germline trimming cut 5 bases from V and 5 bases from J; bases unmatched to any gene: 6. The CDR3 DNA is TGTGCCAGCAGCCGCTACAGGGGGCTCAATGAAAAACTGTTTTTT. This gives the protein CASSRYRGLNEKLFF.

The chain uses TRBV16 and TRBJ1-6, with 10 bases lining up with TRBD1. Germline values: CDR1 KGHSY, CDR2 FQNENV. The CDR3 covers 15 residues. The V gene end was trimmed by 3 bases and the J gene end by 9 bases; junction bases not matched to a gene: 5. The CDR3 bases are TGTGCCAGCAGCCATTCCGGGACAGGGGCTTCACCCCTCCACTTT. Translating it yields CASSHSGTGASPLHF.

There are a few counts of this clonotype. The rearrangement joins TRBV11-2 to TRBJ2-1, with 9 bases that match TRBD1. Germline V lookup: CDR1 SGHAT, CDR2 FQNNGV. J lost 6 bases, V lost 2 bases, and 11 bases had no gene match. The CDR3 length is 17 residues. Here the CDR3 reads CASSLSARDRVFNEQFF. The CDR3 DNA is TGTGCCAGCAGCTTAAGTGCTCGGGACAGGGTATTCAATGAGCAGTTCTTC.

The V gene is TRBV19, the J gene TRBJ1-6, with D uncertain. Germline V CDR1 and CDR2: LNHDA, SQIVND (reference sequence). The CDR3 length is 12 residues. Trimming shortened V by 3 bases and J by 14 bases, and 11 bases separated the two germline ends. CDR3 in amino acids: CASSMAGSTLHF. CDR3 DNA: TGTGCCAGTAGTATGGCTGGTTCTACCCTCCACTTT.

A few counts support this clonotype. The chain recombines TRBV7-9 with TRBJ2-7; D is perhaps TRBD2 (6 bases). This CDR3 is 14 amino acids long. The V gene's germline CDR1 is SEHNR and CDR2 FQNEAQ (reference sequence). Trimming took 5 bases from V and 6 from J, leaving 17 bases between them. CDR3 protein: CASSPRDSFTEQYF. The CDR3 DNA is TGTGCCAGCAGCCCCCGGGACTCCTTTACCGAGCAGTACTTC.

The chain is built from TRBV13 and TRBJ2-7; TRBD1 or TRBD2 may be the D gene (5 bases each). Trimming cost V 0 bases and J 2 bases, with 11 bases left between them. CDR1 and CDR2 from the germline V gene are PRHDT and FYEKMQ (reference sequence). The CDR3 covers 15 residues. The DNA of the CDR3 is TGTGCCAGCAGCTTAGGGGGGGTACGGACCTACGAGCAGTACTTC. Translation gives CASSLGGVRTYEQYF.

The chain uses TRBV28 and TRBJ2-5, with 12 bases matching TRBD1. Near its end, the DNA agrees better with TRBJ2-7, so the J call may be wrong. Germline CDR1 is MDHEN and CDR2 is SYDVKM. The CDR3 extends over 15 amino acids. The CDR3 DNA reads as TGTGCCAGCAGTCCCCGAGGGACAGGGGGCAACGAGCAGTACTTC. The encoded protein is CASSPRGTGGNEQYF.